This TCR beta chain was profiled in a study of T cell changes during pregnancy in multiple sclerosis (dated by TCRdb to between 2018 and 2021). For the study in its entirety: Changes in the T cell repertoire over the course of pregnancy were examined in this study in women with multiple sclerosis.

The CDR3 runs 17 residues from the cysteine to the phenylalanine. Only CDR3 DNA is held: 51 bases, read in frame from base 1. The germline V gene yields SGHTA for CDR1 and FQGNSA for CDR2. Clipping removes 4 bases from V and 3 bases from J, with 8 as the unmatched junction base count. About this clone itself: The antigen it binds to is not known. Base qualities are not at hand, and no much larger clone is one base apart.

Library generation was performed with the immunoSEQ multiplex PCR assay. The immuneACCESS repertoire file appears here via TCRdb, limited to in-frame rearrangements. These files lack a portion of the clones; in checked studies, under half of the deficit traces to unresolved V genes, and the cause of the others is not known. The sample records 40,000 to 60,000 clones, 85% to 95% of which are singletons. The ten largest clonotypes hold 0.95% to 1% of the sample. This clonotype was sampled from a female donor with multiple sclerosis, enrolled in a pregnancy study. The source material was peripheral blood, sampled after pregnancy. The chain is encoded by TRBV7-2 joined to TRBJ2-1; TRBD2 fits 11 bases in the junction. The DNA sequence is given as TGTGCCAGCAGCTCACCTCCGGGACTAGCGGTCTACAATGAGCAGTTCTTC. It codes for CASSSPPGLAVYNEQFF.